Presented here are 17 T cell receptor beta chains from one specimen sequenced in a study of blood T cell repertoires in COVID-19. TCRdb keeps only in-frame clones here, not all; method: immunoSEQ multiplex PCR. This repertoire shows some 73,000 clones, 85% found once; its top ten account for 8% to 10%. The sequencing input was peripheral blood. Receptors originate from a man in his fifties or sixties with COVID-19, enrolled during active disease.

The V and J genes are TRBV7-2 and TRBJ1-3, with D perhaps matching TRBD1 (5 bases). CDR1 SGHTA and CDR2 FQGNSA come from the germline V gene. The CDR3 is 14 amino acids. V lost 2 bases and J lost 8, with 13 bases in between. The CDR3: CASSLRATGDTIYF. The CDR3 coding sequence is TGTGCCAGCAGCTTAAGAGCCACGGGGGACACCATATATTTT. The full variable domain, its missing parts supplied by reference TRBV7-2 and TRBJ1-3, is GAGVSQSPSNKVTEKGKDVELRCDPISGHTALYWYRQSLGQGLEFLIYFQGNSAPDKSGLPSDRFSAERTGGSVSTLTIQRTQQEDSAVYLCASSLRATGDTIYFGEGSWLTVV.

This chain connects TRBV7-3 to TRBJ2-5; 13 positions match TRBD2. V was clipped by 4 bases and J by 8 bases; unmatched bases: 19. The germline V gene encodes CDR1 SGHTA and CDR2 FQGTGA. The CDR3 covers 19 residues. CDR3 coding DNA: TGTGCCAGCAGCTCACCGATAACCGGGACTAGCGGGGACGGGTATACCCAGTACTTC. Protein product: CASSSPITGTSGDGYTQYF.

The V call is TRBV5-1, the J call TRBJ1-5; D unclear. CDR3 length: 14 residues. V lost 0 bases and J lost 2, with 6 bases in between. From germline, CDR1 is SGHRS and CDR2 YFSETQ. In DNA, the CDR3 is TGCGCCAGCAGCTTGGATAGTGGCAATCAGCCCCAGCATTTT. It specifies CASSLDSGNQPQHF.

The rearrangement links TRBV6-5 to TRBJ1-6; D is unclear. This CDR3 region has 13 residues. V was pared by 6 bases and J by 7 bases, with 10 bases between. Germline V gene sequence: CDR1 MNHEY, CDR2 SVGAGI. DNA for the CDR3: TGTGCCAGCAGCGCCGACGGGAATTCACCCCTCCACTTT. Encoded protein: CASSADGNSPLHF.

The chain has TRBV28 and TRBJ2-3, with TRBD2 as a possible D gene (5 bases). The CDR3 sequence is 16 residues long. CDR1 is MDHEN and CDR2 is SYDVKM in the germline V gene. V lost 4 bases and J 1 base, leaving 15 bases between the germline ends. CDR3 loop: CASSSRSGPGTDTQYF. The CDR3 DNA reads TGTGCCAGCAGTTCTAGAAGCGGACCTGGCACAGATACGCAGTATTTT.

This chain joins TRBV6-2 or TRBV6-3 and TRBJ1-2; D gene uncertain. Germline V gives CDR1 MNHEY, CDR2 SVGEGT. The V end lost 0 bases, the J end lost 6 bases, and 11 bases lay between the germline ends. The CDR3 has 14 residues. The CDR3 sequence is CASSYSLKTNGYTF. The CDR3, as DNA: TGTGCCAGCAGTTACTCCTTAAAAACAAATGGCTACACCTTC.

The genes are TRBV24-1 and TRBJ1-2, with D maybe TRBD1 (6 bases). Germline V gene data show CDR1 as KGHDR and CDR2 as SFDVKD. V was trimmed by 3 bases and J by 7 bases, leaving 14 bases between them. The CDR3 sequence is 14 residues long. CDR3 sequence (DNA): TGTGCCACCAGTGATGACCCAGGGGTGGGTGGCTACACCTTC. It codes for CATSDDPGVGGYTF.

The chain has TRBV19 and TRBJ1-5; perhaps TRBD1 as D (6 bases). V was pared by 6 bases and J by 0 bases, with 12 bases between. The CDR3 covers 15 residues. Germline loops: CDR1 LNHDA, CDR2 SQIVND (reference sequence). CDR3 amino acids: CASSRGRISNQPQHF. DNA for the CDR3: TGTGCCAGTAGCAGGGGACGGATTAGCAATCAGCCCCAGCATTTT.

J is TRBJ2-5 and V is TRBV20-1; 10 nucleotides match TRBD2. V lost 6 bases, J lost 5 bases, and 9 bases stayed unmatched. The CDR3 totals 14 residues. Germline CDR1 reads DFQATT; CDR2 reads SNEGSKA (reference sequence). This CDR3 is CSASPSGSEETQYF. For the CDR3, the DNA is TGCAGTGCCAGTCCTAGCGGGAGTGAGGAGACCCAGTACTTC.

The chain has TRBV7-9 and TRBJ1-4; D remains unclear. The CDR3 runs 14 residues. CDR1 and CDR2 from the germline V gene are SEHNR and FQNEAQ (reference sequence). Trimming left V 5 bases short and J 11 bases short, with 18 bases between. In DNA, the CDR3 is TGTGCCAGCAGCCCCGGCGTCTCAGGATGGAAACTGTTTTTT. Translating gives CASSPGVSGWKLFF.

The chain links TRBV6-5 to TRBJ2-1, with 7 bases fitting TRBD1. The CDR3 loop spans 15 amino acids. V dropped 8 bases and J dropped 4; count of bases not matched to a gene: 11. From germline, CDR1 is MNHEY and CDR2 SVGAGI. In DNA, the CDR3 is TGTGCCAGCCTTTTACAGGGGCGCTCATACAATGAGCAGTTCTTC. Amino acid sequence: CASLLQGRSYNEQFF.

CDR3 bases: TGTGCCTGGAGTACAGGGGGCTACGAGCAGTACTTC. Encoded protein: CAWSTGGYEQYF. The gene calls are TRBV30 and TRBJ2-7; 8 nucleotides match TRBD1. CDR1 is GTSNPN and CDR2 is SVGIG in the germline V gene (reference sequence). Germline trimming cut 2 bases from V and 3 bases from J; bases unmatched to any gene: 0. The CDR3 runs to 12 residues. Variable domain in full (rest from reference TRBV30 and TRBJ2-7): SQTIHQWPATLVQPVGSPLSLECTVEGTSNPNLYWYRQAAGRGLQLLFYSVGIGQISSEVPQNLSASRPQDRQFILSSKKLLLSDSGFYLCAWSTGGYEQYFGPGTRLTVT.

The chain is built from TRBV5-8 and TRBJ1-5; D remains unclear. This CDR3 has 12 residues. Germline CDR1 SGHTS, CDR2 YDEGEE. V shed 2 bases and J shed 6 bases, with 6 bases lying between them. Written as DNA, the CDR3 is TGTGCCAGCAGCTTTCGCGGTCAGCCCCAGCATTTT. Translated: CASSFRGQPQHF. Looking up the rest from reference TRBV5-8 and TRBJ1-5 gives the full variable domain: EAGVTQSPTHLIKTRGQQATLRCSPISGHTSVYWYQQALGLGLQFLLWYDEGEERNRGNFPPRFSGRQFPNYSSELNVNALELEDSALYLCASSFRGQPQHFGDGTRLSIL.

In this sample, this clone turned up once. The chain carries TRBV28 and TRBJ1-1, with a tentative D call TRBD1 (6 bases). The CDR3 runs 13 residues. CDR1 is MDHEN and CDR2 is SYDVKM in the germline V gene. V dropped 3 bases and J dropped 4 bases, with 9 bases sitting between them. CDR3 coding DNA: TGTGCCAGCAGTTTTGGACAGCCCACTGAAGCTTTCTTT. This gives the protein CASSFGQPTEAFF.

The V call is TRBV25-1, the J call TRBJ2-2; 11 bases match TRBD1. Germline V CDR1 and CDR2: MGHDK, SYGVNS. This CDR3 spans 16 amino acids. V shed 0 bases, J shed 4 bases, and the junction held 1 base outside the gene matches. CDR3 sequence (DNA): TGTGCCAGCAGTGAATACGGGACAGGGGGCACCGGGGAGCTGTTTTTT. It codes for CASSEYGTGGTGELFF.

The chain is built from TRBV10-3 and TRBJ1-6, with TRBD1 matching 8 bases. Germline V gene sequence: CDR1 ENHRY, CDR2 SYGVKD. With V trimmed by 6 bases and J by 9 bases, 10 bases remained unmatched. There are 15 residues in the CDR3. CDR3 DNA: TGTGCCATCAGGGTGGACAGGGCAGATGGTTCACCCCTCCACTTT. It codes for CAIRVDRADGSPLHF.

The rearrangement links TRBV21-1 to TRBJ1-3. TRBV21-1 is annotated as a pseudogene. This CDR3 spans 13 amino acids. This CDR3 reads CASSPYSGNTIYF. The CDR3 DNA reads as TGTGCCAGCAGCCCTTATTCTGGAAACACCATATATTTT.